These 17 T cell receptor beta chains were all obtained from the same sample, sequenced in a study of control samples from healthy donors and cancer patients. Assay used: immunoSEQ multiplex PCR; TCRdb lists only in-frame clones, some missing. Of 84,000 or so clones listed, roughly 91% are singletons. Sequencing was carried out using blood. The origin of the receptors is a man aged 25-45 years in good health.

This clone was found once. The V and J genes are TRBV28 and TRBJ1-2, with D perhaps TRBD1 (6 bases). Germline-derived CDR1 and CDR2 are MDHEN and SYDVKM. V was shortened by 5 bases and J by 4 bases, with 20 bases between the two germline ends. There are 16 residues in the CDR3. DNA for the CDR3: TGTGCCAGCAGTCCAAGGGGGACAATCACATTCTATGGCTACACCTTC. It specifies CASSPRGTITFYGYTF.

This chain links TRBV4-2 with TRBJ1-2; D uncertain. V was cut by 0 bases and J by 0 bases, with 8 bases left in between. Germline V lookup: CDR1 LGHNA, CDR2 YNFKEQ. This CDR3 spans 15 amino acids. The CDR3 coding sequence is TGTGCCAGCAGCCAAGAAGTCAGTACTAACTATGGCTACACCTTC. It codes for CASSQEVSTNYGYTF.

This clone has only a few counts. The chain has TRBV4-2 and TRBJ1-5; D is unresolved. V was cut by 3 bases and J by 5 bases, with 11 bases left in between. This CDR3 region has 14 residues. The V gene's germline CDR1 is LGHNA and CDR2 YNFKEQ. CDR3 nucleotides: TGTGCCAGCAGCCACGCGACGGGTGATCAGCCCCAGCATTTT. This gives the protein CASSHATGDQPQHF.

The chain employs TRBV6-4 and TRBJ1-2; the D is unclear. V dropped 0 bases and J dropped 7 bases, with 6 bases sitting between them. Germline lookup yields CDR1 MRHNA and CDR2 SNTAGT. The CDR3 is 12 amino acids. CDR3 protein: CASSDSGFGYTF. The CDR3 DNA reads as TGTGCCAGCAGTGACTCAGGCTTTGGCTACACCTTC.

The chain carries TRBV29-1 and TRBJ2-3; 10 bases line up with TRBD2. Trimming cost V 6 bases and J 4 bases; bases outside gene matches: 7. This CDR3 region has 14 residues. From germline, CDR1 is SQVTM and CDR2 ANQGSEA. The CDR3 nucleotides read TGCAGCGTCACTCTAGCGGGGGTCCCAGATACGCAGTATTTT. Its translation is CSVTLAGVPDTQYF.

The V call is TRBV5-3, the J call TRBJ2-1, with D perhaps matching TRBD2 (5 bases). TRBV5-3 is an ORF; its function is uncertain. This CDR3 is 17 amino acids long. The V end was cut by 1 base, the J end by 3 bases, with 17 bases between. CDR3 DNA sequence: TGTGCCAGAAGCTTGAACTGCGGGCCGACCTTCTACAATGAGCAGTTCTTC. The encoded protein is CARSLNCGPTFYNEQFF.

This sequence joins TRBV6-4 and TRBJ2-3; TRBD2 matches 10 bases. The CDR3 extends over 16 amino acids. Trimming at V came to 0 bases and at J to 0 bases, leaving 0 bases not matched to a gene. Looked up from germline, CDR1 is MRHNA and CDR2 is SNTAGT. CDR3 nucleotides: TGTGCCAGCAGTGACTCGACTAGCGGGAGCACAGATACGCAGTATTTT. Translation gives CASSDSTSGSTDTQYF.

This chain connects TRBV2 to TRBJ2-3; 14 nucleotides agree with TRBD2. This CDR3 contains 15 residues. J gave up 6 bases and V 6 bases, and 5 bases lay outside the gene matches. Germline CDR1 and CDR2: SNHLY and FYNNEI. The CDR3 bases are TGTGCCAGCAGCCCTCGGACTAGCGGGGGGGATACGCAGTATTTT. Translated, it gives CASSPRTSGGDTQYF.

The rearrangement uses TRBV15 and TRBJ2-1; maybe TRBD2 (6 bases). The V end was cut by 1 base, the J end by 4 bases, with 14 bases between. This CDR3 contains 16 residues. Germline CDR1 LNHNV, CDR2 YYDKDF (reference sequence). The CDR3 sequence: CATSRGLAASYNEQFF. CDR3 in DNA: TGTGCCACCAGCAGAGGGTTAGCGGCTTCTTACAATGAGCAGTTCTTC. Complete variable domain (other parts from reference TRBV15 and TRBJ2-1): DAMVIQNPRYQVTQFGKPVTLSCSQTLNHNVMYWYQQKSSQAPKLLFHYYDKDFNNEADTPDNFQSRRPNTSFCFLDIRSPGLGDTAMYLCATSRGLAASYNEQFFGPGTRLTVL.

V is TRBV30 and J is TRBJ1-6; 9 bases are shared with TRBD1. This CDR3 has 14 amino acids. CDR1 is GTSNPN and CDR2 is SVGIG in the germline V gene (reference sequence). V shed 2 bases and J 10 bases; nucleotides not matched to a gene: 6. The CDR3 sequence: CAWSRGTGYSPLHF. The CDR3 region has the DNA TGTGCCTGGAGTCGCGGGACAGGGTACTCACCCCTCCACTTT.

The chain employs TRBV7-8 and TRBJ1-1, with D perhaps TRBD1 (5 bases). V was shortened by 5 bases and J by 8 bases, with 21 bases between the two germline ends. From germline, CDR1 is SGHVS and CDR2 FQNEAQ. The CDR3 runs 15 residues. DNA of the CDR3: TGTGCCAGCAGCCCATACCGGGACCGCCGAGAGGAAGCTTTCTTT. Amino acids: CASSPYRDRREEAFF.

This chain joins TRBV3-1 (or the pseudogene TRBV3-2) and TRBJ2-3; either TRBD1 or TRBD2 may fit D (5 bases each). The germline V gene has CDR1 LGHDT and CDR2 YNNKEL (reference sequence). The V end lost 2 bases, the J end lost 2 bases, and 11 bases lay between the germline ends. This CDR3 has 15 residues. CDR3 loop: CASSQSSGATDTQYF. In DNA form, the CDR3 reads TGTGCCAGCAGCCAAAGCTCCGGGGCCACAGATACGCAGTATTTT.

The genes are TRBV2 and TRBJ2-3, with a weak D call TRBD2 (5 bases). Germline lookup yields CDR1 SNHLY and CDR2 FYNNEI. V was shortened by 3 bases and J by 0 bases, with 10 bases between the two germline ends. This CDR3 is 15 amino acids long. CDR3 amino acids: CASSDRTPSTDTQYF. CDR3 sequence (DNA): TGTGCCAGCAGTGATAGGACTCCTAGCACAGATACGCAGTATTTT.

This chain joins TRBV24-1 and TRBJ2-3; no definite D call. Between the trimmed V and J ends, which lost 7 bases and 1 base, there was a span of 5 bases. This CDR3 has 12 amino acids. Germline values: CDR1 KGHDR, CDR2 SFDVKD. The CDR3 protein is CATRGGTDTQYF. As DNA, the CDR3 is TGTGCCACCAGAGGAGGCACAGATACGCAGTATTTT.

V gene TRBV5-5 combines with J gene TRBJ2-5; possible D gene TRBD2, 6 bases. V dropped 0 bases and J dropped 5 bases, with 8 bases sitting between them. CDR1 is SGHKS and CDR2 is YYEKEE in the germline V gene (reference sequence). This CDR3 region has 13 residues. CDR3 bases: TGTGCCAGCAGCTTGGGTGGGAGGGAGACCCAGTACTTC. As protein: CASSLGGRETQYF.

The J gene is TRBJ2-5, the V gene TRBV3-1 (or the pseudogene TRBV3-2); D remains ambiguous. Trimming took 3 bases from V and 1 from J, leaving 12 bases between them. The length of the CDR3 is 15 residues. Germline V gene sequence: CDR1 LGHDT, CDR2 YNNKEL (reference sequence). Here the CDR3 reads CASSHEGYGQETQYF. The CDR3 region has the DNA TGTGCCAGCAGCCACGAAGGGTACGGCCAAGAGACCCAGTACTTC.

This clone showed up just once. The chain combines TRBV28 with TRBJ2-3; possibly TRBD2 for D (7 bases). Germline CDR1 is MDHEN and CDR2 is SYDVKM. This CDR3 has 15 amino acids. Trimming shortened V by 2 bases and J by 5 bases, and 14 bases separated the two germline ends. Written as DNA, the CDR3 is TGTGCCAGCAGTTTACCACGGGGGGCCAAAGATACGCAGTATTTT. Amino acid sequence: CASSLPRGAKDTQYF.